The 9 T cell receptor beta chains below come from one sample, sequenced in a study of cytomegalovirus exposure and HLA in healthy donors. Using immunoSEQ multiplex PCR, the repertoire was profiled, and TCRdb retains in-frame clones only, with some absent. The profile shows 150,000 to 180,000 clones, roughly 86% of them singletons. Sequenced material: PBMCs. The receptor set was obtained from a human donor in good health.

This clone has only a few counts. V is TRBV5-6 and J is TRBJ1-1; D is ambiguous. In germline, CDR1 is SGHDT, CDR2 YYEEEE. V lost 1 base to trimming and J lost 3 bases, with 13 bases between them. The CDR3 totals 15 residues. CDR3 amino acids: CASSLFPGTDTEAFF. For the CDR3, the DNA is TGTGCCAGCAGCTTGTTTCCGGGTACGGACACTGAAGCTTTCTTT.

This chain connects TRBV5-1 to TRBJ2-1, with 8 bases that match TRBD2. With 1 base clipped from V and 4 bases from J, the junction kept 10 bases outside the gene matches. This CDR3 contains 17 residues. CDR1 and CDR2 (germline): SGHRS, YFSETQ. CDR3 in amino acids: CASSLSRAGGGYNEQFF. In nucleotides, the CDR3 is TGCGCCAGCAGCTTGTCCCGGGCGGGAGGAGGATACAATGAGCAGTTCTTC.

The gene calls are TRBV5-1 and TRBJ2-1, with D tentatively TRBD2 (6 bases). Looked up from germline, CDR1 is SGHRS and CDR2 is YFSETQ. V was cut by 4 bases and J by 7 bases, with 21 bases left in between. There are 16 residues in the CDR3. The CDR3 is CASSLIPGTVSNEQFF. The CDR3 bases are TGCGCCAGCAGCCTAATACCCGGGACTGTTTCAAATGAGCAGTTCTTC.

The genes are TRBV2 and TRBJ1-5; TRBD1 is a possible D gene (6 bases). V was cut by 3 bases and J by 4 bases, with 10 bases left in between. This CDR3 comprises 14 residues. Germline CDR1 reads SNHLY; CDR2 reads FYNNEI. CDR3 coding DNA: TGTGCCAGCAGTGACGAGACAGGAAATCAGCCCCAGCATTTT. Translating gives CASSDETGNQPQHF.

The chain uses TRBV18 and TRBJ2-1; 7 bases map to TRBD1. The germline gives CDR1 KGHSH, CDR2 LQKENI. Trimming took 6 bases from V and 3 from J; bases not matched to a gene: 8. The CDR3 contains 15 residues. CDR3 region: CASSERDSNYNEQFF. As DNA, the CDR3 is TGTGCCAGCTCCGAAAGGGACAGCAACTACAATGAGCAGTTCTTC.

The rearrangement uses TRBV19 and TRBJ2-2; D perhaps matches TRBD2 (5 bases). Looked up from germline, CDR1 is LNHDA and CDR2 is SQIVND (reference sequence). With 7 bases removed from V and 5 bases from J, the gap between germline ends came to 17 bases. This CDR3 region has 15 residues. CDR3 DNA: TGTGCCAGTACCTCTGGCCGGGAATGGACCGGGGAGCTGTTTTTT. Amino acid sequence: CASTSGREWTGELFF.

The CDR3 coding sequence is TGTGCCAGCAGTGATTTGGCAGGGGGAGGACCTTTCTTT. Encoded protein: CASSDLAGGGPFF. The chain has TRBV6-4 and TRBJ1-1; 7 bases are shared with TRBD1. Trimming removed 3 bases from V and 12 bases from J; junction bases left unmatched: 10. CDR3 size: 13 residues. The germline CDR1 and CDR2 sequences are MRHNA and SNTAGT.

The genes are TRBV29-1 and TRBJ1-2; 10 bases match TRBD1. From germline, CDR1 is SQVTM and CDR2 ANQGSEA. The CDR3 has 15 residues. V was clipped by 1 base and J by 4 bases; unmatched bases: 6. For the CDR3, the DNA is TGCAGCGTTGAAGGCGACAGGGGGCTAGGCTATGGCTACACCTTC. This sequence encodes CSVEGDRGLGYGYTF.

The chain combines TRBV30 with TRBJ2-2; 9 bases fit TRBD1. The junction had 6 bases not matched to a gene; V was cut back by 2 bases and J by 8 bases. The length of the CDR3 is 14 residues. In germline, CDR1 is GTSNPN, CDR2 SVGIG (reference sequence). The CDR3 protein is CAWSLTGGLGELFF. In DNA form, the CDR3 reads TGTGCCTGGAGTTTGACAGGGGGGTTAGGGGAGCTGTTTTTT.